These 20 T cell receptor beta chains were sequenced from one sample in a study of blood T cell repertoires in COVID-19. Sequencing used immunoSEQ multiplex PCR; TCRdb keeps in-frame clones, though not all of them. The data contain 70,000 to 80,000 clones, more than 85% of them singletons. Sequenced material: peripheral blood. Source of these receptors: a woman between 55 and 75 years old with active COVID-19.

V usage is TRBV11-2 and J usage is TRBJ2-2; 8 bases line up with TRBD2. V dropped 1 base and J dropped 6; count of bases not matched to a gene: 4. This CDR3 region has 15 residues. Germline V gives CDR1 SGHAT, CDR2 FQNNGV. CDR3 sequence (DNA): TGTGCCAGCAGCTTAGTAGCGGGAACACCCGGGGAGCTGTTTTTT. This gives the protein CASSLVAGTPGELFF.

The chain has TRBV7-2 and TRBJ2-1; 7 bases align to TRBD2. V dropped 5 bases and J dropped 10; count of bases not matched to a gene: 20. The CDR3 extends over 17 amino acids. The germline V gene encodes CDR1 SGHTA and CDR2 FQGNSA. CDR3 in DNA: TGTGCCAGCAGCCGTCCGGGTGGCGGGAGAGCCGGGGGGGAGCAGTTCTTC. Residues: CASSRPGGGRAGGEQFF.

The table lists this clone with a count of one. The genes are TRBV19 and TRBJ1-1; possibly TRBD1 for D (5 bases). There are 16 residues in the CDR3. Germline values: CDR1 LNHDA, CDR2 SQIVND (reference sequence). V was cut by 1 base and J by 1 base, with 13 bases left in between. CDR3 coding DNA: TGTGCCAGTAGTATAGTTGCTGGGGCACGGAACACTGAAGCTTTCTTT. This codes for CASSIVAGARNTEAFF.

As for this clone: Other DNA sequences within the sample encode an identical CDR3. V is TRBV7-2 and J is TRBJ1-2; D is ambiguous. CDR1 SGHTA and CDR2 FQGNSA come from the germline V gene. This CDR3 is 15 amino acids long. The V end was cut by 1 base, the J end by 0 bases, with 9 bases between. CDR3 DNA sequence: TGTGCCAGCAGCTTAGATGGCCTTACTAACTATGGCTACACCTTC. It is translated as CASSLDGLTNYGYTF.

CDR3 protein: CASSRTGELFF. CDR3 in DNA: TGTGCCAGCAGCAGGACCGGGGAGCTGTTTTTT. J is TRBJ2-2 and V is TRBV6-5; D remains unclear. Germline V CDR1 and CDR2: MNHEY, SVGAGI. Trimming left V 6 bases short and J 5 bases short, with 4 bases between. The CDR3 has 11 residues.

The gene calls are TRBV9 and TRBJ2-3; D is unresolved. The CDR3 loop spans 13 amino acids. From germline, CDR1 is SGDLS and CDR2 YYNGEE. V lost 0 bases, J lost 5 bases, and 7 bases lay in between. The chain's CDR3 is CASSVAPLDTQYF. Written as DNA, the CDR3 is TGTGCCAGCAGCGTAGCCCCATTAGATACGCAGTATTTT.

The CDR3 nucleotides are TGTGCCAGCTCACCACCGACAGGTCTGCGGGAAAAACTGTTTTTT. This codes for CASSPPTGLREKLFF. The chain uses TRBV18 and TRBJ1-4; TRBD1 might be the D (6 bases). V was trimmed by 0 bases and J by 8 bases, leaving 13 bases between them. Looked up from germline, CDR1 is KGHSH and CDR2 is LQKENI. The CDR3 loop spans 15 amino acids.

The chain uses TRBV6-2 or TRBV6-3 and TRBJ2-1; 12 bases match TRBD2. CDR3 size: 16 residues. V was pared by 0 bases and J by 8 bases, with 5 bases of the junction left unmatched. CDR1 is MNHEY, CDR2 SVGEGT, per germline. The CDR3 nucleotides read TGTGCCAGCAGTTACTCGACTAGCGGGAGTTTATATGAGCAGTTCTTC. This encodes CASSYSTSGSLYEQFF.

This chain links TRBV7-2 with TRBJ2-3, with 8 bases matching TRBD2. V was clipped by 4 bases and J by 6 bases; unmatched bases: 3. CDR3 length: 13 amino acids. Germline V CDR1 and CDR2: SGHTA, FQGNSA. CDR3 region: CASSWTSWDTQYF. Here the CDR3 DNA reads TGTGCCAGCAGCTGGACTAGCTGGGATACGCAGTATTTT.

This clone was seen more than once but under ten times. The chain links TRBV18 to TRBJ1-2; 8 nucleotides line up with TRBD1. Germline assignment: CDR1 KGHSH and CDR2 LQKENI. The CDR3 consists of 16 residues. Trimming removed 3 bases from V and 6 bases from J; junction bases left unmatched: 12. CDR3 DNA: TGTGCCAGCTCACCCATTTCCGGACAGGGCAATGATGGCTACACCTTC. The encoded protein is CASSPISGQGNDGYTF.

The chain is built from TRBV5-1 and TRBJ2-7, with D possibly matching TRBD2 (6 bases). This CDR3 region has 15 residues. Germline lookup yields CDR1 SGHRS and CDR2 YFSETQ. V gave up 0 bases and J gave up 3 bases, with 13 bases separating them. CDR3 sequence reads: CASSLGGLPDYEQYF. The CDR3 DNA reads TGCGCCAGCAGCTTGGGGGGACTCCCCGACTACGAGCAGTACTTC.

V and J are TRBV2 and TRBJ2-1, with 8 bases identical to TRBD2. The CDR3 consists of 17 residues. Trimming took 3 bases from V and 0 from J; bases not matched to a gene: 7. Germline CDR1 and CDR2: SNHLY and FYNNEI. The CDR3 protein is CASSDPLADFSYNEQFF. The CDR3 coding sequence is TGTGCCAGCAGTGACCCACTAGCGGATTTCTCCTACAATGAGCAGTTCTTC.

The rearrangement joins TRBV19 to TRBJ1-2; unclear D gene. This CDR3 is 15 amino acids long. Trimming pared 9 bases from V and 8 bases from J, leaving 25 bases between. CDR1 LNHDA and CDR2 SQIVND come from the germline V gene (reference sequence). The CDR3, as DNA: TGTGCCAGCACCCATCCGGGGAGGGTGGCCTTGGGCTACACCTTC. It translates to CASTHPGRVALGYTF.

The V gene is TRBV2, the J gene TRBJ2-4; D is unclear. The CDR3 contains 14 residues. Germline V gene lookup returns CDR1 SNHLY and CDR2 FYNNEI. V lost 5 bases and J lost 1, with 9 bases in between. CDR3 in DNA: TGTGCCAGCAGTTCCGGGTGGGCCAAAAACATTCAGTACTTC. Amino acids: CASSSGWAKNIQYF. The entire variable domain, with the rest obtained from reference TRBV2 and TRBJ2-4, is as follows: EPEVTQTPSHQVTQMGQEVILRCVPISNHLYFYWYRQILGQKVEFLVSFYNNEISEKSEIFDDQFSVERPDGSNFTLKIRSTKLEDSAMYFCASSSGWAKNIQYFGAGTRLSVL.

This chain uses TRBV5-1 with TRBJ2-1, with D unclear. This CDR3 has 12 amino acids. V was trimmed by 5 bases and J by 7 bases, leaving 10 bases between them. Germline CDR1 SGHRS, CDR2 YFSETQ. CDR3 residues: CASRSSRNEQFF. Here the CDR3 DNA reads TGCGCCAGCAGAAGTTCGCGGAATGAGCAGTTCTTC. Using reference TRBV5-1 and TRBJ2-1 for the parts outside the CDR3, the full variable domain is KAGVTQTPRYLIKTRGQQVTLSCSPISGHRSVSWYQQTPGQGLQFLFEYFSETQRNKGNFPGRFSGRQFSNSRSEMNVSTLELGDSALYLCASRSSRNEQFFGPGTRLTVL.

This clone turned up a few times. The CDR3: CASSEDPGQGFQPQHF. The CDR3 region has the DNA TGTGCCAGCAGTGAAGACCCGGGACAGGGGTTTCAGCCCCAGCATTTT. The J gene is TRBJ1-5, the V gene TRBV6-1, with 10 bases matching TRBD1. CDR1 and CDR2 from the germline V gene are MNHNS and SASEGT. This CDR3 has 16 amino acids. Trimming took 1 base from V and 6 from J; bases not matched to a gene: 6.

The chain has TRBV7-9 and TRBJ1-2; 9 bases align to TRBD1. Germline V CDR1 and CDR2: SEHNR, FQNEAQ (reference sequence). The J segment lost 5 bases and the V segment lost 6 bases, leaving 7 bases of the junction unmatched. The CDR3 sequence is 14 residues long. The CDR3 coding sequence is TGTGCCAGCAGTAAAAACGGACAGGGGTATGGCTACACCTTC. Translating it yields CASSKNGQGYGYTF.

The CDR3 DNA reads as TGTGCCAGCAGCTCGGGGGGGAGCCGGGGCAATGAAGCTTTCTTT. It encodes CASSSGGSRGNEAFF. The rearrangement joins TRBV13 to TRBJ1-1; D may be TRBD1 (5 bases). CDR3 length: 15 amino acids. CDR1 and CDR2 from the germline V gene are PRHDT and FYEKMQ (reference sequence). V dropped 4 bases and J dropped 7 bases, with 19 bases sitting between them.

This chain links TRBV11-2 with TRBJ2-7; TRBD2 agrees at 8 bases. The junction had 8 bases not matched to a gene; V was cut back by 3 bases and J by 1 base. This CDR3 region has 16 residues. Germline lookup yields CDR1 SGHAT and CDR2 FQNNGV. In DNA, the CDR3 is TGTGCCAGCAGCTTGGCGGGGCGGGGGGAGTCCTACGAGCAGTACTTC. Translation gives CASSLAGRGESYEQYF.

The chain uses TRBV19 and TRBJ2-7, with D unclear. Germline assignment: CDR1 LNHDA and CDR2 SQIVND (reference sequence). V was trimmed by 0 bases and J by 9 bases, leaving 12 bases between them. This CDR3 contains 13 residues. CDR3 bases: TGTGCCAGTAGTATAGAAGGTGGGCAAGGGCAGTACTTC. Residues: CASSIEGGQGQYF.